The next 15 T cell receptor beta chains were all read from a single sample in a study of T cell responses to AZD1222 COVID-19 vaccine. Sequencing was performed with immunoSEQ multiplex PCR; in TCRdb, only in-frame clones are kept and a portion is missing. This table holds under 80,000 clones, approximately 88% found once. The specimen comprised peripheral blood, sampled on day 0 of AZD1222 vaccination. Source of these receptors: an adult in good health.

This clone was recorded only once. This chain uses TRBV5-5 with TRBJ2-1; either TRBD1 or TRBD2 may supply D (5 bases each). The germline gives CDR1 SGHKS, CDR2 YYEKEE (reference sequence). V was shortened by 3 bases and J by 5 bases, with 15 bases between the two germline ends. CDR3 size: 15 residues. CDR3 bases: TGTGCCAGCAGCTCTGGGGGATTAACGGACAATGAGCAGTTCTTC. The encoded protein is CASSSGGLTDNEQFF. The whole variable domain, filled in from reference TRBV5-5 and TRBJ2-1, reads DAGVTQSPTHLIKTRGQQVTLRCSPISGHKSVSWYQQVLGQGPQFIFQYYEKEERGRGNFPDRFSARQFPNYSSELNVNALLLGDSALYLCASSSGGLTDNEQFFGPGTRLTVL.

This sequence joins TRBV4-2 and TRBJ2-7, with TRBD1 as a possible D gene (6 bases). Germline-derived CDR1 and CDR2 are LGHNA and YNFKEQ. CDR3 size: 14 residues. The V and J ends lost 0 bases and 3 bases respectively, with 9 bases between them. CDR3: CASSQETQGYEQYF. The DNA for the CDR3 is TGTGCCAGCAGCCAAGAAACACAGGGCTACGAGCAGTACTTC.

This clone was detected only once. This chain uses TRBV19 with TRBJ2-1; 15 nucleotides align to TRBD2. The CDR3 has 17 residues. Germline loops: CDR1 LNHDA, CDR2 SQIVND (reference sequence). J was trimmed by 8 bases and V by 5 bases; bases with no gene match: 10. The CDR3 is CASSAGLAGGNRDEQFF. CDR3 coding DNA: TGTGCCAGTAGTGCTGGACTAGCGGGAGGGAATAGAGATGAGCAGTTCTTC.

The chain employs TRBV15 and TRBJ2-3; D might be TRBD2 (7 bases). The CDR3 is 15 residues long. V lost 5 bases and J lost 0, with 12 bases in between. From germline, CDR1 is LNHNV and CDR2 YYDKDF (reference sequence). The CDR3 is CATSGGGASTDTQYF. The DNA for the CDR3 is TGTGCCACCAGCGGGGGGGGCGCGAGCACAGATACGCAGTATTTT.

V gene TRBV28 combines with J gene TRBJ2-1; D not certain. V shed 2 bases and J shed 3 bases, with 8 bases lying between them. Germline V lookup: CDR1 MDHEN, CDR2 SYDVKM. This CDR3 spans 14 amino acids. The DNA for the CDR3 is TGTGCCAGCAGTTTAGGTGGGGACTACAATGAGCAGTTCTTC. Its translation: CASSLGGDYNEQFF.

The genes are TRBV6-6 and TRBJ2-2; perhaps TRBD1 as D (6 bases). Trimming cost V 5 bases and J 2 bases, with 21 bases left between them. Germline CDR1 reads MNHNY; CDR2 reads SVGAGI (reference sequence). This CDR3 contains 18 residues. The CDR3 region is CASSPRGGPGANTGELFF. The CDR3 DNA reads TGTGCCAGCAGTCCACGCGGCGGCCCAGGGGCAAACACCGGGGAGCTGTTTTTT.

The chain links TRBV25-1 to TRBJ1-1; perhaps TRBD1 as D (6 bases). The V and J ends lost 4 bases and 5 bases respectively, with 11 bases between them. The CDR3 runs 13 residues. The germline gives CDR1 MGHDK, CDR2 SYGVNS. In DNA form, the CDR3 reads TGTGCCAGCAGTGTGGGGGCGCCGACTGAAGCTTTCTTT. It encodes CASSVGAPTEAFF.

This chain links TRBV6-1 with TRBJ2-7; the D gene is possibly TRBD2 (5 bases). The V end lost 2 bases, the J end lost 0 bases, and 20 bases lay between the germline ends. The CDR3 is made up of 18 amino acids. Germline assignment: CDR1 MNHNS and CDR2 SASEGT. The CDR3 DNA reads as TGTGCCAGCAGTGAACAGGTTGCCAGAGGGTACTCCTCCTACGAGCAGTACTTC. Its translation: CASSEQVARGYSSYEQYF.

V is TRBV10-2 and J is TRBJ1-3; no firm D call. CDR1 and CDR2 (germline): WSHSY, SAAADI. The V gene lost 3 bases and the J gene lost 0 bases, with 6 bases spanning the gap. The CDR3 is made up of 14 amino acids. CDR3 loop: CASSDSLSGNTIYF. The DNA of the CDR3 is TGCGCCAGCAGTGACAGTCTCTCTGGAAACACCATATATTTT.

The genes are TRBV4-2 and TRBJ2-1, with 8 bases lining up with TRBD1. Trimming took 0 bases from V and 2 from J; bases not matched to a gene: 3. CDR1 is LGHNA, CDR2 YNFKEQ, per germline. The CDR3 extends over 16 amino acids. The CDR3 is CASSQDGQGTYNEQFF. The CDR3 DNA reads TGTGCCAGCAGCCAAGACGGACAGGGAACCTACAATGAGCAGTTCTTC.

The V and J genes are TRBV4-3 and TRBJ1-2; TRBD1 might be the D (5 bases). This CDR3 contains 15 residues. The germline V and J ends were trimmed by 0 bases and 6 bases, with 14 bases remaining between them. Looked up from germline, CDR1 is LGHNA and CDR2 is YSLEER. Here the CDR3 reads CASSQDGTPTDGYTF. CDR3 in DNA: TGCGCCAGCAGCCAAGATGGGACGCCGACGGATGGCTACACCTTC.

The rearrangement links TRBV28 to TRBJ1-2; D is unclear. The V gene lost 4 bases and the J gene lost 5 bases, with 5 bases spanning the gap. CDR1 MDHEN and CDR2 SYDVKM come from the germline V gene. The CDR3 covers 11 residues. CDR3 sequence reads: CASSSSYGYTF. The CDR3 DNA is TGTGCCAGCAGTTCTTCTTATGGCTACACCTTC.

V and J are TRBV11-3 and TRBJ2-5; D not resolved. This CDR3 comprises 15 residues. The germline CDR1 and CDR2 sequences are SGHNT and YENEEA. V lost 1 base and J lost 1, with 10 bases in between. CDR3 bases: TGTGCCAGCAGCTTAGGTACAGAAAGCCAAGAGACCCAGTACTTC. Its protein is CASSLGTESQETQYF.

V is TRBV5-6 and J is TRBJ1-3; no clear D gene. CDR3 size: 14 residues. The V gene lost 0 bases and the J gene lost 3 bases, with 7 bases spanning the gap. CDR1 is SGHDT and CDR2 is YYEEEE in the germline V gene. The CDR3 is CASSLGLLGNTIYF. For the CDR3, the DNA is TGTGCCAGCAGCTTGGGACTACTTGGAAACACCATATATTTT. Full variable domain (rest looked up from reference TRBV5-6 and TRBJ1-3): DAGVTQSPTHLIKTRGQQVTLRCSPKSGHDTVSWYQQALGQGPQFIFQYYEEEERQRGNFPDRFSGHQFPNYSSELNVNALLLGDSALYLCASSLGLLGNTIYFGEGSWLTVV.

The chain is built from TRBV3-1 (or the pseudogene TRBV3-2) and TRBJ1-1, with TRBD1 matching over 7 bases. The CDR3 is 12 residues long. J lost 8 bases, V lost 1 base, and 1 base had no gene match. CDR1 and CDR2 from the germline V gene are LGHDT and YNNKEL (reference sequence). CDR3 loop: CASSQVRGEAFF. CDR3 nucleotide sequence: TGTGCCAGCAGCCAAGTCAGGGGGGAAGCTTTCTTT.